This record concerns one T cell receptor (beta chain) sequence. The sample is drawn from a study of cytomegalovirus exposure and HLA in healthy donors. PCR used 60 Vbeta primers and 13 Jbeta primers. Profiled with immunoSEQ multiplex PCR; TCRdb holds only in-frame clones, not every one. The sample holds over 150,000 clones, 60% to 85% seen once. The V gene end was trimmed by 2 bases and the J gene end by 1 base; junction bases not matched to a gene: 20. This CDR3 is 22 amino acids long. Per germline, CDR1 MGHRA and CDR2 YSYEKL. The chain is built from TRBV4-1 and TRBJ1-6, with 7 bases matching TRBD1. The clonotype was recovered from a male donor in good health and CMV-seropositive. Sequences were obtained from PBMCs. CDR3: CASSQMTRGTVPRGSYNSPLHF. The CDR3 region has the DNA TGCGCCAGCAGCCAAATGACTAGGGGGACAGTTCCCAGGGGGTCCTATAATTCACCCCTCCACTTT.